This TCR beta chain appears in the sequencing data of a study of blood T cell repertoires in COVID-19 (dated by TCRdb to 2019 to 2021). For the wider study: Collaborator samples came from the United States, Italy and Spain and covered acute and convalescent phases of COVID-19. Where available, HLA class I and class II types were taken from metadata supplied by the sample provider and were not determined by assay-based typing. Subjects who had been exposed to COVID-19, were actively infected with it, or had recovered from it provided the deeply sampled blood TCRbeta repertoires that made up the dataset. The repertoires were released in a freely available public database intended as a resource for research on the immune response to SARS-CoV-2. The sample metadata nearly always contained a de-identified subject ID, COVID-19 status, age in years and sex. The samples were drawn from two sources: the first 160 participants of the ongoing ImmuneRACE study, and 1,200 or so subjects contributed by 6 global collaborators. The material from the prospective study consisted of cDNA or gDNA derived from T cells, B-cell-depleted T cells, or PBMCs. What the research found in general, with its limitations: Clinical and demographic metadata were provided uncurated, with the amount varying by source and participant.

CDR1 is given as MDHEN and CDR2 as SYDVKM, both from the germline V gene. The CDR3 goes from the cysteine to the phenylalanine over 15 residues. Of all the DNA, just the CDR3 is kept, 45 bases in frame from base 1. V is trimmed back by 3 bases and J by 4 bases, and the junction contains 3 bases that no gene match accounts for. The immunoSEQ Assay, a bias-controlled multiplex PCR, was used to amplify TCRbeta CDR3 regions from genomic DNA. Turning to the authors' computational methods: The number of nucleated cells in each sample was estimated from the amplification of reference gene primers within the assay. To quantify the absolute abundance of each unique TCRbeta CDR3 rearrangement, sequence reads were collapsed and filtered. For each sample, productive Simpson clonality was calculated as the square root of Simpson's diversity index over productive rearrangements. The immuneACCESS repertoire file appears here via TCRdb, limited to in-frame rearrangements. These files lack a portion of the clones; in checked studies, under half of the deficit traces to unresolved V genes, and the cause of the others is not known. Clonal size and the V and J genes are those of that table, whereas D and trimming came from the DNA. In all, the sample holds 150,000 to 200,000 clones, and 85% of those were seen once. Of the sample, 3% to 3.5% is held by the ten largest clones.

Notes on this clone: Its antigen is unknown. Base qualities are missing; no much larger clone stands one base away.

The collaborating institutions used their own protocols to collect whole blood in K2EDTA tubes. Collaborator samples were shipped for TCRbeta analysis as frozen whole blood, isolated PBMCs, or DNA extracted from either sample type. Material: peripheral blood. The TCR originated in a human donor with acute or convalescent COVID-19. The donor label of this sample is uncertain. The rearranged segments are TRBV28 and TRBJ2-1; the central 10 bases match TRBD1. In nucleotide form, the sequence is TGTGCCAGCAGTTTGGGGACAGGGGTATACAATGAGCAGTTCTTC. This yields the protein CASSLGTGVYNEQFF.